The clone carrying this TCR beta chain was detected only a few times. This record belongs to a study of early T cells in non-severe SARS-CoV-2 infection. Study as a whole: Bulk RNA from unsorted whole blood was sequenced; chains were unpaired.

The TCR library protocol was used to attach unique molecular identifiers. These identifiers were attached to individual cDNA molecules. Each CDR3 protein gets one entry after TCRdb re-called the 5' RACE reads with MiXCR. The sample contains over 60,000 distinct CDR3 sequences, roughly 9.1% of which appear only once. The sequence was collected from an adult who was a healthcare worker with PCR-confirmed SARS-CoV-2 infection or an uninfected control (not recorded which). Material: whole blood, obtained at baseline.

The CDR3 coding sequence is TGTGCCTCCAAGGGGAGTACTAGCTCCTACGAGCAGTACTTC. Translating gives CASKGSTSSYEQYF. This chain uses TRBV11-2 with TRBJ2-7, with D possibly called TRBD1 or TRBD2 (5 bases each). Germline loops: CDR1 SGHAT, CDR2 FQNNGV. There are 14 residues in the CDR3. The V end lost 11 bases, the J end lost 0 bases, and 17 bases lay between the germline ends.